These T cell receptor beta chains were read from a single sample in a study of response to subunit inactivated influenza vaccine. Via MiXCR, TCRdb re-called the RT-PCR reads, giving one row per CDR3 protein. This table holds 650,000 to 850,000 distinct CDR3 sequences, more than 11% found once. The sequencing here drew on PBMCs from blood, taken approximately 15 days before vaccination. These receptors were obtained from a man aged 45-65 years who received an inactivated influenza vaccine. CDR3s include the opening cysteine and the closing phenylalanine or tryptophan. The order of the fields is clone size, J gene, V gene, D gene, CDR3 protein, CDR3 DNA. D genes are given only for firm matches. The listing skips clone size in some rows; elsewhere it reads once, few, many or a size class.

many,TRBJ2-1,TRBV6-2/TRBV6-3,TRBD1,CASSAGTGGGQFF,TGTGCCAGCAGTGCTGGGACAGGGGGCGGTCAGTTCTTC
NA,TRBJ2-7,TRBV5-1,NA,CASSPTTGTEQYF,TGCGCCAGCAGCCCGACTACGGGTACCGAGCAGTACTTC
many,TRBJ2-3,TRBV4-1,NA,CASSVDTGTDTQYF,TGCGCCAGCAGCGTTGACACGGGCACAGATACGCAGTATTTT
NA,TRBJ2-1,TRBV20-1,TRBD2,CCATTVAGVSSYNEQFF,TGCTGTGCTACAACGGTAGCGGGGGTTAGCTCCTACAATGAGCAGTTCTTC
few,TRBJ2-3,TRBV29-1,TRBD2,CSVSGRSTDTQYF,TGCAGCGTGAGCGGGAGGAGTACAGATACGCAGTATTTT
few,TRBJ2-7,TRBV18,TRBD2,CASSPPQGLVGEQYF,TGTGCCAGCTCACCCCCTCAGGGACTAGTCGGCGAGCAGTACTTC
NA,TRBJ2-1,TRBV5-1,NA,CASSLGQAAFNEQFF,TGCGCCAGCAGCTTGGGACAGGCGGCTTTTAATGAGCAGTTCTTC
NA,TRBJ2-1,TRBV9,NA,CASSAAIFEGGISYNEQFF,TGTGCCAGCAGCGCGGCTATATTTGAGGGGGGGATTTCCTACAATGAGCAGTTCTTC
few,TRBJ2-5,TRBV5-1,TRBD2,CASSHGLADQETQYF,TGCGCCAGCAGCCACGGACTAGCGGACCAAGAGACCCAGTACTTC
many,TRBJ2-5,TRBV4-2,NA,CASSQDRTFGETQYF,TGTGCCAGCAGCCAAGACCGGACCTTCGGAGAGACCCAGTACTTC
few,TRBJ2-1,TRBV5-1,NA,CASNQEPGRSNNEQFF,TGCGCCAGCAACCAGGAGCCGGGGCGTTCCAACAATGAGCAGTTCTTC
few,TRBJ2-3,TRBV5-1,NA,CASSLGEVPTDTQYF,TGCGCCAGCAGCTTGGGTGAGGTTCCCACAGATACGCAGTATTTT
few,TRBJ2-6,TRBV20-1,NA,CSARAGGYSGANVLTF,TGCAGTGCTAGAGCAGGCGGGTACTCTGGGGCCAACGTCCTGACTTTC
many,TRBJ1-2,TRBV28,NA,CASSFFSGPRVGRYGYTF,TGTGCCAGCAGTTTCTTCTCGGGGCCAAGGGTCGGACGCTATGGCTACACCTTC
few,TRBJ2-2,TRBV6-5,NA,CASSYPSTGELFF,TGTGCCAGCAGTTACCCTAGCACCGGGGAGCTGTTTTTT
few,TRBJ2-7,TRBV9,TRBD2,CASSPSPSGSEQYF,TGTGCCAGCAGCCCGTCCCCTAGCGGGAGCGAGCAGTACTTC
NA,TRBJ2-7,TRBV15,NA,CATSREGGGTCEQYF,TGTGCCACCAGCAGAGAAGGGGGGGGTACTTGCGAGCAGTACTTC
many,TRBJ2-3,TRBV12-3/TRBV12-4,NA,CASSLTRGTDTQYF,TGTGCCAGCAGTTTAACCAGGGGCACAGATACGCAGTATTTT
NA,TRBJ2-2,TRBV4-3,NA,CASSQFPQNGELFF,TGCGCCAGCAGCCAATTCCCGCAGAACGGGGAGCTGTTTTTT
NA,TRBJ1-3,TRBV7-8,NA,CASSLGTSGVDTIYF,TGTGCCAGCAGCTTAGGGACCTCCGGGGTAGACACCATATATTTT
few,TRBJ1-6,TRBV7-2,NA,CASSLNGSGNSPLHF,TGTGCCAGCAGCTTAAACGGATCTGGGAATTCACCCCTCCACTTT
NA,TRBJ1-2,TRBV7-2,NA,CASSPNQGIYGYTF,TGTGCCAGCAGCCCCAATCAGGGGATCTATGGCTACACCTTC
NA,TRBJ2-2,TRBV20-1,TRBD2,CSAREGLAGLVGELFF,TGCAGTGCTAGAGAGGGACTAGCGGGACTTGTCGGGGAGCTGTTTTTT
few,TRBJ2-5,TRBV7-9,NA,CASSLGSSMPETQYF,TGTGCCAGCAGCTTAGGGTCTTCGATGCCGGAGACCCAGTACTTC
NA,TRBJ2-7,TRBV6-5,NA,CASSYRAEQYF,TGTGCCAGCAGTTACCGGGCCGAGCAGTACTTC